This T cell receptor (beta chain) was sequenced during a study of blood T cell repertoires in COVID-19. The wider study: The samples span acute and convalescent COVID-19 from the United States, Italy and Spain. Sample material is recorded as cDNA or gDNA derived from T cells, B-cell-depleted T cells, or PBMCs.

Authors' data handling: Reference gene primers were amplified, and this amplification served to estimate nucleated cell counts. The repertoire was sequenced with immunoSEQ multiplex PCR; TCRdb's copy has only in-frame clones and lacks some. The V and J calls and clone size come from that table; D and trimming were worked out from the DNA. The sample records a few hundred thousand clones, 84% being singletons. The receptor comes from a man between 60 and 75 years old with acute or convalescent COVID-19. The sequencing input was peripheral blood.

The CDR3 DNA reads TGCGCCAGCAGCGCGGGACAAGAGACCCAGTACTTC. Translated: CASSAGQETQYF. The V call is TRBV5-1, the J call TRBJ2-5, with a weak D call TRBD2 (6 bases). Per the germline V gene, CDR1 is SGHRS and CDR2 is YFSETQ. V was pared by 4 bases and J by 2 bases, with 6 bases between. This CDR3 has 12 amino acids.